The clone carrying this T cell receptor (beta chain) has just a few counts. The antigen remains undetermined. The sample originates from a study of cytomegalovirus exposure and HLA in healthy donors. On the study more broadly: A preliminary data release comprised tens of millions of unique TCRs obtained from HLA-typed donors. The Caucasian-associated ancestry cluster held more than 80% of more than 350 genotyped donors. General study results and limits: Sequencing depth roughly uniform across donors was assumed in presence/absence analyses.

CDR1 and CDR2 from the germline V gene are SGDLS and YYNGEE. The ends were cut back, 0 bases at V and 1 base at J, with 8 bases in the middle. The CDR3 consists of 15 residues. Healthy individuals who donated bone marrow served as the donors. Researchers ran the PCR with 60 Vbeta and 13 Jbeta primers. The repertoire was sequenced with immunoSEQ multiplex PCR; TCRdb's copy has only in-frame clones and lacks some. The sample consists of around 210,000 clones, under 85% of them appearing once. This receptor was identified in a man aged 50-60 years in good health and CMV-seronegative. This chain links TRBV9 with TRBJ2-1; D might be TRBD2 (6 bases). The specimen was PBMCs. CDR3 protein: CASSVEAGSYNEQFF. Here the CDR3 DNA reads TGTGCCAGCAGCGTAGAAGCGGGTTCCTACAATGAGCAGTTCTTC. The full variable domain, in which reference TRBV9 and TRBJ2-1 provide the parts outside the CDR3, is DSGVTQTPKHLITATGQRVTLRCSPRSGDLSVYWYQQSLDQGLQFLIQYYNGEERAKGNILERFSAQQFPDLHSELNLSSLELGDSALYFCASSVEAGSYNEQFFGPGTRLTVL.